Each of the 17 T cell receptor beta chains below was sequenced from the same sample in a study of identical twins. TCRdb used MiXCR to reprocess the 5' RACE reads, holding one entry per CDR3 protein. The profile shows a few hundred thousand distinct CDR3 sequences, about 10% of them singletons. Material: memory T cells sorted from blood. These receptors all come from a man in his fifties or sixties in good health.

At least ten counts were recorded for this clonotype. The rearrangement joins TRBV4-2 to TRBJ2-1; 7 nucleotides match TRBD1. Germline values: CDR1 LGHNA, CDR2 YNFKEQ. The CDR3 contains 17 residues. The trim removed 4 bases at V and 8 bases at J, leaving 17 bases unmatched. The CDR3 loop is CASSPRALTGWVDEQFF. The CDR3 region has the DNA TGTGCCAGCAGCCCGAGGGCACTGACAGGGTGGGTCGATGAGCAGTTCTTC.

The gene calls are TRBV6-1 and TRBJ2-7; 8 bases are a match to TRBD1. Germline CDR1 MNHNS, CDR2 SASEGT. The length of the CDR3 is 14 residues. Unmatched junction bases numbered 8, after V lost 7 bases and J lost 3 bases. The CDR3 reads CASTNRDRSYEQYF. For the CDR3, the DNA is TGTGCCAGCACCAACAGGGACAGGAGCTACGAGCAGTACTTC.

The table lists this clonotype with many counts. Here the CDR3 reads CASSTAGTGGTYEQYF. CDR3 nucleotide sequence: TGTGCCAGCAGTACCGCCGGGACAGGGGGGACCTACGAGCAGTACTTC. The chain joins TRBV12-3 or TRBV12-4 to TRBJ2-7; TRBD1 agrees at 11 bases. This CDR3 comprises 16 residues. The J segment lost 2 bases and the V segment lost 5 bases, leaving 8 bases of the junction unmatched.

The CDR3 DNA sequence: TGCAGCGTTGGCTTGGGGTCTGGAAACACCATATATTTT. Translating it yields CSVGLGSGNTIYF. V gene TRBV29-1 combines with J gene TRBJ1-3; D not resolved. The V gene's germline CDR1 is SQVTM and CDR2 ANQGSEA. V was cut by 4 bases and J by 1 base, with 8 bases left in between. The CDR3 contains 13 residues.

J is TRBJ2-7 and V is TRBV7-9; 8 positions agree with TRBD2. Germline CDR1 and CDR2: SEHNR and FQNEAQ (reference sequence). The CDR3 covers 14 residues. The trim removed 5 bases at V and 3 bases at J, leaving 6 bases unmatched. The CDR3 DNA reads as TGTGCCAGCAGCCCAGGACTAGCAGACTACGAGCAGTACTTC. Translation gives CASSPGLADYEQYF.

The J gene is TRBJ2-5, the V gene TRBV3-1; 7 bases are shared with TRBD1. This CDR3 contains 16 residues. With V trimmed by 3 bases and J by 1 base, 8 bases remained unmatched. CDR1 and CDR2 (germline): LGHDT, YNNKEL (reference sequence). CDR3 residues: CASSQRGRRGQETQYF. As DNA, the CDR3 is TGTGCCAGCAGCCAGAGGGGGCGCCGAGGCCAAGAGACCCAGTACTTC.

This clonotype was found many times. The chain is built from TRBV28 and TRBJ2-1; D is unresolved. This CDR3 has 14 amino acids. Deletions cut 7 bases from V and 10 bases from J, with 20 bases between. The germline gives CDR1 MDHEN, CDR2 SYDVKM. In DNA, the CDR3 is TGTGCCAGCACCATTTATGTGGGGTCGGGCGAGCAGTTCTTC. Protein product: CASTIYVGSGEQFF.

The CDR3 nucleotides are TGCGCCAGCAGCCAAGGGTCAGCAGGGGCGAACACCGGGGAGCTGTTTTTT. This codes for CASSQGSAGANTGELFF. J is TRBJ2-2 and V is TRBV4-3, with a possible D match to TRBD1 (6 bases). The germline V gene encodes CDR1 LGHNA and CDR2 YSLEER. CDR3 length equals 17 residues. Trimming cost V 1 base and J 0 bases, with 12 bases left between them.

The rearrangement joins TRBV20-1 to TRBJ2-7, with no clear D. Trimming took 0 bases from V and 3 from J, leaving 6 bases between them. The CDR3 totals 12 residues. Germline CDR1 reads DFQATT; CDR2 reads SNEGSKA (reference sequence). The CDR3 DNA reads as TGCAGTGCTAGAGACAACCTCTACGAGCAGTACTTC. As protein: CSARDNLYEQYF.

This clonotype was detected ten times or more. J is TRBJ2-2 and V is TRBV20-1; D not resolved. The V and J ends lost 5 bases and 7 bases respectively, with 11 bases between them. The V gene's germline CDR1 is DFQATT and CDR2 SNEGSKA (reference sequence). The CDR3 is made up of 12 amino acids. This CDR3 reads CSASRPDGELFF. The DNA for the CDR3 is TGCAGTGCTTCCCGCCCCGACGGGGAGCTGTTTTTT.

Only a few counts were recorded for this clonotype. This chain connects TRBV6-2 or TRBV6-3 to TRBJ2-7, with 11 positions matching TRBD2. The ends lost 5 bases at V and 1 base at J; junction bases unmatched: 7. The V gene's germline CDR1 is MNHEY and CDR2 SVGEGT. The CDR3 covers 16 residues. The CDR3 DNA follows: TGTGCCAGCAGTCTCACCCCTAGCGGGAGGTCCTACGAGCAGTACTTC. Translation gives CASSLTPSGRSYEQYF.

This clonotype showed up many times. V is TRBV20-1 and J is TRBJ2-7, with TRBD2 identical over 7 bases. J gave up 2 bases and V 6 bases, and 16 bases lay outside the gene matches. This CDR3 has 16 amino acids. The germline CDR1 and CDR2 sequences are DFQATT and SNEGSKA (reference sequence). DNA of the CDR3: TGCAGTGCGATAGGAGGCGGGGGACGTCGGACCTACGAGCAGTACTTC. It translates to CSAIGGGGRRTYEQYF.

This clonotype appeared once. A much larger clone sits a single nucleotide away, making a read error possible. In nucleotides, the CDR3 is TGTGCCTGCAGCATGGGCCTTGGAGCGTACTACGAGCAGTACTTC. It yields the protein CACSMGLGAYYEQYF. This rearrangement joins TRBV14 to TRBJ2-7, with D hard to call. The germline gives CDR1 SGHDN, CDR2 FVKESK. The CDR3 is 15 amino acids.

The chain links TRBV7-6 to TRBJ2-3; D perhaps matches TRBD2 (7 bases). Germline-derived CDR1 and CDR2 are SGHVS and FNYEAQ. The CDR3 totals 16 residues. V was trimmed by 2 bases and J by 4 bases, leaving 16 bases between them. DNA of the CDR3: TGTGCCAGCAGCTTATCCGGGGGGCCGAGGGCAGATACGCAGTATTTT. The encoded protein is CASSLSGGPRADTQYF. The whole variable domain, remainder taken from reference TRBV7-6 and TRBJ2-3, is GAGVSQSPRYKVTKRGQDVALRCDPISGHVSLYWYRQALGQGPEFLTYFNYEAQQDKSGLPNDRFSAERPEGSISTLTIQRTEQRDSAMYRCASSLSGGPRADTQYFGPGTRLTVL.

The chain is built from TRBV28 and TRBJ1-5; D perhaps matches TRBD1 (6 bases). The V end lost 6 bases, the J end lost 7 bases, and 13 bases lay between the germline ends. CDR3 length: 13 amino acids. CDR1 is MDHEN, CDR2 SYDVKM, per germline. The CDR3 DNA follows: TGTGCCAGCAGGGGGGCATCGGTCCAGCCCCAGCATTTT. Protein: CASRGASVQPQHF.

About this clonotype itself: A read error is possible here, since a much larger clone lies one base away. The V and J genes are TRBV19 and TRBJ2-7; D perhaps matches TRBD2 (5 bases). CDR1 is LNHDA, CDR2 SQIVND, per germline (reference sequence). The CDR3 totals 15 residues. The DNA for the CDR3 is TGTGCCAGTAGTATAATGAGTGGGGAGTCCTGCGAGCAGTACTTC. It yields the protein CASSIMSGESCEQYF.

This clonotype was counted between two and nine times. This rearrangement joins TRBV20-1 to TRBJ2-3, with 10 bases that match TRBD2. This CDR3 region has 15 residues. CDR1 and CDR2 (germline): DFQATT, SNEGSKA (reference sequence). After removal of 1 base from V and 4 bases from J, the junction contained 5 bases not matched to a gene. The CDR3 DNA is TGCAGTGCTAGAGGACCGGGACTAGCGTCAGATACGCAGTATTTT. It codes for CSARGPGLASDTQYF.